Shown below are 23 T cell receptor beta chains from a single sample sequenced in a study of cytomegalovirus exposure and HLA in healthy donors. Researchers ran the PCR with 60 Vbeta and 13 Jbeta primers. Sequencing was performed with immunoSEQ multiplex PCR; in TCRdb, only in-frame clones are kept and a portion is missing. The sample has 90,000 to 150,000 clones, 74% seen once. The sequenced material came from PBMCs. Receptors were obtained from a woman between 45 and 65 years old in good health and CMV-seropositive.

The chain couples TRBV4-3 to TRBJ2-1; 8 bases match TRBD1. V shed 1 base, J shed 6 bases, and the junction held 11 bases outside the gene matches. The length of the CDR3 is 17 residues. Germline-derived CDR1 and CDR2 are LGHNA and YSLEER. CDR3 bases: TGCGCCAGCAGCCAAGGGACAGGGAAGGCAAAAGGCAATGAGCAGTTCTTC. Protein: CASSQGTGKAKGNEQFF.

DNA for the CDR3: TGTGCCAGCAGCTTAAGACAGGGAAATTCACCCCTCCACTTT. As protein: CASSLRQGNSPLHF. The gene calls are TRBV11-2 and TRBJ1-6, with 7 positions matching TRBD1. V shed 2 bases and J 7 bases; nucleotides not matched to a gene: 2. Germline lookup yields CDR1 SGHAT and CDR2 FQNNGV. The CDR3 totals 14 residues.

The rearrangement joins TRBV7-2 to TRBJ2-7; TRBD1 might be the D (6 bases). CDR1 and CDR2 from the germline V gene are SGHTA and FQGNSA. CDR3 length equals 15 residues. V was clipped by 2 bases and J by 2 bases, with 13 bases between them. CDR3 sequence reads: CASSLSGQGTYEQYF. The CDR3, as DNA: TGTGCCAGCAGCTTAAGTGGGCAGGGGACCTACGAGCAGTACTTC.

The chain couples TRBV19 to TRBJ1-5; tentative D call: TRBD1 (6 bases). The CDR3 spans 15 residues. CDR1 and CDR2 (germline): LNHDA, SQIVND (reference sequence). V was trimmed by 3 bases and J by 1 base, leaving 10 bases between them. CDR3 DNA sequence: TGTGCCAGTAGTATGAGGACAGCAAGCAATCAGCCCCAGCATTTT. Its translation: CASSMRTASNQPQHF.

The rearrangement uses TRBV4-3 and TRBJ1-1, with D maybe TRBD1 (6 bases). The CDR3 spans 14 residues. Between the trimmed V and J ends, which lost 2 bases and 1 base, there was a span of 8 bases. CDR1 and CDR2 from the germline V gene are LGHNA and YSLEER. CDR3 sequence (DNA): TGCGCCAGCAGCCAATGGACAGAGAACACTGAAGCTTTCTTT. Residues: CASSQWTENTEAFF.

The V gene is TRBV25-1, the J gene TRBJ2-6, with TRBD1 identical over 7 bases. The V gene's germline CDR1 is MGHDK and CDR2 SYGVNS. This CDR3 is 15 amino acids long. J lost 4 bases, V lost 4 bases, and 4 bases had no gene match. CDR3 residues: CASSATGAGANVLTF. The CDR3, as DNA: TGTGCCAGCAGTGCTACAGGGGCCGGGGCCAACGTCCTGACTTTC.

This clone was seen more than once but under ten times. CDR3 region: CASTIGGGFGYTF. The CDR3 bases are TGTGCCAGCACCATAGGTGGGGGGTTTGGCTACACCTTC. The rearrangement uses TRBV6-5 and TRBJ1-2; D might be TRBD1 (5 bases). The V gene lost 7 bases and the J gene lost 7 bases, with 16 bases spanning the gap. Germline CDR1 MNHEY, CDR2 SVGAGI. This CDR3 region has 13 residues.

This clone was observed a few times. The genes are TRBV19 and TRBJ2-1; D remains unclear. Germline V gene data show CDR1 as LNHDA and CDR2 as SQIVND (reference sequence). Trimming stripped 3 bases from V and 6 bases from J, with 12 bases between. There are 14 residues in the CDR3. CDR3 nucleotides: TGTGCCAGTAGTATCCAAGTCGGTTCCAATGAGCAGTTCTTC. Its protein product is CASSIQVGSNEQFF.

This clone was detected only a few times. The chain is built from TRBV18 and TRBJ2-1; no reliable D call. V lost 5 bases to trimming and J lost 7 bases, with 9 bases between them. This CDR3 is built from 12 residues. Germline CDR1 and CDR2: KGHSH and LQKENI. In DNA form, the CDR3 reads TGTGCCAGCTCAGCCCAGGCGAATGAGCAGTTCTTC. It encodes CASSAQANEQFF.

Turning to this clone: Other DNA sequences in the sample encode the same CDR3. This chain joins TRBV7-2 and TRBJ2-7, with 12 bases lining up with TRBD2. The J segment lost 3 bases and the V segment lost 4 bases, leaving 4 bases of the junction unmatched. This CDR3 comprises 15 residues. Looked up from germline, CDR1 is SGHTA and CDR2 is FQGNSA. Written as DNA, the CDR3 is TGTGCCAGCAGCTCCGGACTAGCGGGACGCTACGAGCAGTACTTC. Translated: CASSSGLAGRYEQYF.

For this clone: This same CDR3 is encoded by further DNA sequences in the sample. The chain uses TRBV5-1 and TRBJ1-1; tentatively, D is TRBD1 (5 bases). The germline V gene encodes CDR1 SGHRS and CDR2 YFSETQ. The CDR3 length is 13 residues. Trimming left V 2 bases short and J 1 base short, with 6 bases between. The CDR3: CASSFDRNTEAFF. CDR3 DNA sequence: TGCGCCAGCAGCTTTGACAGGAACACTGAAGCTTTCTTT.

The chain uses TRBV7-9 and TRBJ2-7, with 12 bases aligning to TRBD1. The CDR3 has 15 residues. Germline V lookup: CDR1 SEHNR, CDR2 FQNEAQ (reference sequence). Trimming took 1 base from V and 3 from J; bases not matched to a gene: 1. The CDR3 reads CASSLGDRGLYEQYF. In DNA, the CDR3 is TGTGCCAGCAGCTTAGGGGACAGGGGGCTCTACGAGCAGTACTTC.

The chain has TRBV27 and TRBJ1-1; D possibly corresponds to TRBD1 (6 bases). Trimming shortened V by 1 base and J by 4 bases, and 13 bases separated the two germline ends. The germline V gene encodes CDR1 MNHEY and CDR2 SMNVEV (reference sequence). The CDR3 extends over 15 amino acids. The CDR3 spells CASSLFARGPTEAFF. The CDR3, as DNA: TGTGCCAGCAGTTTATTCGCCAGGGGACCCACTGAAGCTTTCTTT.

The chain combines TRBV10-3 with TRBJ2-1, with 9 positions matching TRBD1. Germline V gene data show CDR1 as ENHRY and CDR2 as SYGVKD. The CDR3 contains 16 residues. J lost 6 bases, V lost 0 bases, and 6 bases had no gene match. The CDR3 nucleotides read TGTGCCATCAGTGAGTCGAGGGGACAGGGAGGCAATGAGCAGTTCTTC. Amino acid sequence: CAISESRGQGGNEQFF.

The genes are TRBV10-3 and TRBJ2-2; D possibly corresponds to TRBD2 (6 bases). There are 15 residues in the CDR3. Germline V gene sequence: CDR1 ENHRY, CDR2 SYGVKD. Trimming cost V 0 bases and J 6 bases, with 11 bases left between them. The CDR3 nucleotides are TGTGCCATCAGTGAGTCGCCGGGAGTGGCCGGGGAGCTGTTTTTT. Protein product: CAISESPGVAGELFF.

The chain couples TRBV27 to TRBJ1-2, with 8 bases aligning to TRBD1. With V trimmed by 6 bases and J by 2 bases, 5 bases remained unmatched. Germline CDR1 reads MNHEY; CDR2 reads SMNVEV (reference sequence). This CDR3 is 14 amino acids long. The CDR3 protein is CASRSRQGNYGYTF. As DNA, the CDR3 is TGTGCCAGCAGATCCCGACAGGGGAACTATGGCTACACCTTC.

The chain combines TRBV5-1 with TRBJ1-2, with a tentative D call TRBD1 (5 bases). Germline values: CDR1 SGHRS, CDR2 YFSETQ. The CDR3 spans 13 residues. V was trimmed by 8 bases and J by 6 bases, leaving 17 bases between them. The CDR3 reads CASRLAGVHGYTF. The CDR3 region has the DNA TGCGCCAGTAGACTCGCGGGGGTCCATGGCTACACCTTC.

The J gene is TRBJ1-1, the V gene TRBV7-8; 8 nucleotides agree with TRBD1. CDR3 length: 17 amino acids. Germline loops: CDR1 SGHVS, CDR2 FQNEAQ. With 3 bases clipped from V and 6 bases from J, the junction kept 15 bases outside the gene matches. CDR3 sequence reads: CASSFGKVQGAGAEAFF. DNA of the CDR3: TGTGCCAGCAGCTTTGGTAAAGTGCAGGGGGCGGGCGCTGAAGCTTTCTTT.

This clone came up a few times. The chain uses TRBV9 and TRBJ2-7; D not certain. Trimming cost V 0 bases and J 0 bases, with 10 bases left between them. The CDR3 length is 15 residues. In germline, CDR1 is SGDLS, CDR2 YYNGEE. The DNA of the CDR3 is TGTGCCAGCAGCGTAGACCCTCAGTCCTCCTACGAGCAGTACTTC. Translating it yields CASSVDPQSSYEQYF. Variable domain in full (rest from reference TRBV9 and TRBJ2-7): DSGVTQTPKHLITATGQRVTLRCSPRSGDLSVYWYQQSLDQGLQFLIQYYNGEERAKGNILERFSAQQFPDLHSELNLSSLELGDSALYFCASSVDPQSSYEQYFGPGTRLTVT.

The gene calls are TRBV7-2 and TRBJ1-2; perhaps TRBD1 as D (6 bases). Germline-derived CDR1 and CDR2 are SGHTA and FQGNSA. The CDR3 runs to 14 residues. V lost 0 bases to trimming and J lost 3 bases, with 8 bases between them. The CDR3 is CASSLANRDYGYTF. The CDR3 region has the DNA TGTGCCAGCAGCTTAGCGAACAGGGACTATGGCTACACCTTC.

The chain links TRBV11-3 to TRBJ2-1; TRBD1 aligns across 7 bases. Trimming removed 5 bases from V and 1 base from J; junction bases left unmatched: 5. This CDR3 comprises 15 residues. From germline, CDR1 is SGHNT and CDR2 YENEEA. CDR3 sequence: CASSPDRDSYNEQFF. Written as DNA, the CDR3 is TGTGCCAGCAGCCCCGACAGGGATTCCTACAATGAGCAGTTCTTC.

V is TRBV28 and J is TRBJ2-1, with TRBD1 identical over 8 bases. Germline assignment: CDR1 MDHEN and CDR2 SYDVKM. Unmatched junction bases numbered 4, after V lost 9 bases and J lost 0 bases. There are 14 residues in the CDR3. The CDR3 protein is CASRTGGSYNEQFF. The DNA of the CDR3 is TGTGCCAGTCGTACAGGGGGCTCCTACAATGAGCAGTTCTTC.

The CDR3 loop reads CASSTVIGQKGYTF. CDR3 DNA sequence: TGTGCCAGCAGTACCGTAATTGGACAGAAAGGCTACACCTTC. The J gene is TRBJ1-2, the V gene TRBV6-6; the D gene is possibly TRBD1 (6 bases). There are 14 residues in the CDR3. CDR1 MNHNY and CDR2 SVGAGI come from the germline V gene (reference sequence). Trimming left V 5 bases short and J 8 bases short, with 18 bases between.